Listed here are 2 T cell receptor beta chains from one sample, sequenced in a study of beta chain features in type 1 diabetes. Expressed TCRB transcripts were sequenced because the entire RNA isolate underwent reverse transcription. Using immunoSEQ multiplex PCR, the repertoire was profiled, and TCRdb retains in-frame clones only, with some absent. The data contain some 270,000 clones, 11% to 15% of them singletons. Sample: naive CD4+ T cells from blood. The receptor source for this set is a woman aged 40 to 55 in good health.

A few counts support this clone. The CDR3 DNA follows: TGTGCCAGCAGTGATGAGGGAAAAGCTCTTTATGAGCAGTTCTTC. Encoded protein: CASSDEGKALYEQFF. This rearrangement joins TRBV6-4 to TRBJ2-1, with D tentatively TRBD2 (5 bases). CDR3 length: 15 amino acids. Germline V gives CDR1 MRHNA, CDR2 SNTAGT. V was trimmed by 3 bases and J by 8 bases, leaving 17 bases between them.

This clone appeared once. The genes are TRBV7-6 and TRBJ1-1; D not resolved. The V gene lost 1 base and the J gene lost 7 bases, with 16 bases spanning the gap. From germline, CDR1 is SGHVS and CDR2 FNYEAQ. The CDR3 extends over 15 amino acids. The CDR3 nucleotides are TGTGCCAGCAGCTTAGAGGAGGTCAGGTATAATGAAGCTTTCTTT. It specifies CASSLEEVRYNEAFF. Supplemented by reference TRBV7-6 and TRBJ1-1, the full variable domain reads GAGVSQSPRYKVTKRGQDVALRCDPISGHVSLYWYRQALGQGPEFLTYFNYEAQQDKSGLPNDRFSAERPEGSISTLTIQRTEQRDSAMYRCASSLEEVRYNEAFFGQGTRLTVV.